Listed below are T cell receptor beta chains from one sample, sequenced in a study of shared clonotypes between healthy human individuals. Generated by immunoSEQ multiplex PCR, the TCRdb table keeps only in-frame clones and is missing some. The data hold roughly 810,000 clones, with 96% observed a single time. What was sequenced was naive CD8+ T cells sorted from blood. All receptors derive from a man younger than 40 in good health. Each CDR3 is given with its conserved first and last residue. The D gene is left open where the match is weak.

TRBJ2-1 TRBD1 TRBV27 CASVDRANNEQFF TGTGCCAGCGTGGACAGGGCAAACAATGAGCAGTTCTTC
TRBJ2-1 TRBD2 TRBV6-1 CASSVQGLAAYNEQFF TGTGCCAGCAGTGTGCAGGGACTAGCGGCCTACAATGAGCAGTTCTTC
TRBJ2-7 TRBD2 TRBV6-1 CASSVLLAGPLYEQYF TGTGCCAGCAGTGTCCTACTAGCGGGGCCACTCTACGAGCAGTACTTC
TRBJ2-1 TRBD2 TRBV28 CASSLGLIGSGRVTSYNEQFF TGTGCCAGCAGTTTGGGGCTCATTGGTAGCGGGAGGGTTACCTCCTACAATGAGCAGTTCTTC
TRBJ2-7 TRBD2 TRBV7-9 CASSPLGSGIYEQYF TGTGCCAGCAGCCCCCTGGGTAGCGGGATCTACGAGCAGTACTTC
TRBJ2-1 - TRBV19 CATTIFPGPADNEQFF TGTGCCACCACGATCTTCCCGGGACCGGCGGACAATGAGCAGTTCTTC
TRBJ2-5 - TRBV11-2 CASSSWGDHQETQYF TGTGCCAGCAGCTCTTGGGGGGATCACCAAGAGACCCAGTACTTC
TRBJ2-3 - TRBV10-3 CAISESASRIADTQYF TGTGCCATCAGTGAGTCGGCTAGCCGGATTGCAGATACGCAGTATTTT
TRBJ2-7 - TRBV5-1 CASSPAGDEQYF TGCGCCAGCAGCCCGGCTGGGGACGAGCAGTACTTC
TRBJ1-5 - TRBV16 CASSPLAGMWQPQHF TGTGCCAGCAGCCCCTTGGCGGGGATGTGGCAGCCCCAGCATTTT